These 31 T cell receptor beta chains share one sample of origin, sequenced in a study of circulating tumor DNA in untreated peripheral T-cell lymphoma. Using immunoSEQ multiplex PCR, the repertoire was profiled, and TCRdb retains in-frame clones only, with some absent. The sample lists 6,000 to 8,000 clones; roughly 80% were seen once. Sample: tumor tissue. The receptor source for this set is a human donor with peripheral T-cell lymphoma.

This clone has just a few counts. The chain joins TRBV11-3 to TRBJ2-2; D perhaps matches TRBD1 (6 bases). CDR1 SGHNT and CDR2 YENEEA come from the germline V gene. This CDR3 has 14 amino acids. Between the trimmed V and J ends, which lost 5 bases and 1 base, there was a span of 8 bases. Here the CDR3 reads CASSRGWNTGELFF. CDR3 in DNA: TGTGCCAGCAGCAGGGGGTGGAACACCGGGGAGCTGTTTTTT.

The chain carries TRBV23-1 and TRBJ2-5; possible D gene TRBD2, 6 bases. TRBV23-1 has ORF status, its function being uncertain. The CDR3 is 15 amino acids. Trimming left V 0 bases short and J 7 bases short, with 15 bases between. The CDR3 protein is CASSQSSGPQRTQYF. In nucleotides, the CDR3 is TGCGCCAGCAGTCAATCAAGCGGGCCCCAGAGGACCCAGTACTTC.

In nucleotides, the CDR3 is TGTGCCAGCAACCCTGGGGGGACCGAGCAGTACTTC. As protein: CASNPGGTEQYF. The V and J genes are TRBV28 and TRBJ2-7, with a weak D call TRBD2 (6 bases). The CDR3 length is 12 residues. V was shortened by 7 bases and J by 6 bases, with 13 bases between the two germline ends. Looked up from germline, CDR1 is MDHEN and CDR2 is SYDVKM. The whole variable domain, filled in from reference TRBV28 and TRBJ2-7, reads DVKVTQSSRYLVKRTGEKVFLECVQDMDHENMFWYRQDPGLGLRLIYFSYDVKMKEKGDIPEGYSVSREKKERFSLILESASTNQTSMYLCASNPGGTEQYFGPGTRLTVT.

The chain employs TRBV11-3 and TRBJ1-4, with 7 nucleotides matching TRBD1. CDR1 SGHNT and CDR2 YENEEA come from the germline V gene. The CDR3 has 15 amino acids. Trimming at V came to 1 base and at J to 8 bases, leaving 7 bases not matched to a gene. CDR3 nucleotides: TGTGCCAGCAGCTTAGGGGGGACAGCGCCCGAAAAACTGTTTTTT. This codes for CASSLGGTAPEKLFF.

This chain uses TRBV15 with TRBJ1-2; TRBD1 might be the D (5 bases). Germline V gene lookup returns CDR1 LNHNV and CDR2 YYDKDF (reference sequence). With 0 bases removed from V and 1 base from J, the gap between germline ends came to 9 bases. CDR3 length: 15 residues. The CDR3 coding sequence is TGTGCCACCAGCAGAGAGGGGGGGTTTAACTATGGCTACACCTTC. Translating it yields CATSREGGFNYGYTF.

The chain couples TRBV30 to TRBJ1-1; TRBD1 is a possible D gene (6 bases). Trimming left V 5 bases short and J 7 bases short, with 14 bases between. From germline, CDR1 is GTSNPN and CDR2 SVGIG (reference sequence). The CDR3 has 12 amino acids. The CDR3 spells CAWEQGTGEAFF. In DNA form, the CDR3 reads TGTGCCTGGGAGCAGGGGACGGGTGAAGCTTTCTTT. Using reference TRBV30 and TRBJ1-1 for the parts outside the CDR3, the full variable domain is SQTIHQWPATLVQPVGSPLSLECTVEGTSNPNLYWYRQAAGRGLQLLFYSVGIGQISSEVPQNLSASRPQDRQFILSSKKLLLSDSGFYLCAWEQGTGEAFFGQGTRLTVV.

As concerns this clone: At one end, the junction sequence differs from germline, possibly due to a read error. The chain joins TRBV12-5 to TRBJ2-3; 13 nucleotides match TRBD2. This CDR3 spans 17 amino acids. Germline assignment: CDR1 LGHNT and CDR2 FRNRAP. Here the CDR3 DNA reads TGTGCTGGTGGTAAACCCTCCGGGACTAGCGGGAAAGATACGCAGTATTTT. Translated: CAGGKPSGTSGKDTQYF.

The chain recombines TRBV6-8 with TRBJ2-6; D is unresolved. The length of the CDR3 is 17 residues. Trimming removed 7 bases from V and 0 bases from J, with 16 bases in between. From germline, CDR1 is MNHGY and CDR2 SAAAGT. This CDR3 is CASTPLYRNSGANVLTF. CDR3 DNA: TGTGCCAGCACCCCCCTCTACAGAAACTCTGGGGCCAACGTCCTGACTTTC.

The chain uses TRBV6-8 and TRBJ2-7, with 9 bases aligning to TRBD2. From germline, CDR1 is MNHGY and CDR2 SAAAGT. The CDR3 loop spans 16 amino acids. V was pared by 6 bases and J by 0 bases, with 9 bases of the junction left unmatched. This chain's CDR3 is CASRDTGLARSYEQYF. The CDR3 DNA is TGTGCCAGCAGGGACACCGGACTAGCGCGCTCCTACGAGCAGTACTTC.

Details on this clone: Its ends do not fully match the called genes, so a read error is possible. The CDR3 spells CAISPLAGAAYEQYF. CDR3 sequence (DNA): TGTGCCATCAGTCCACTAGCGGGAGCAGCCTACGAGCAGTACTTC. J is TRBJ2-7 and V is TRBV6-8; TRBD2 aligns across 11 bases. Germline loops: CDR1 MNHGY, CDR2 SAAAGT. This CDR3 contains 15 residues.

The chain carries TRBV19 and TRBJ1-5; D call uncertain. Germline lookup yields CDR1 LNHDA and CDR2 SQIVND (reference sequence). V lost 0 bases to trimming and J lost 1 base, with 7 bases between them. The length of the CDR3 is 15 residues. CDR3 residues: CASSIEQSSNQPQHF. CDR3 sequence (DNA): TGTGCCAGTAGTATAGAACAGTCGAGCAATCAGCCCCAGCATTTT.

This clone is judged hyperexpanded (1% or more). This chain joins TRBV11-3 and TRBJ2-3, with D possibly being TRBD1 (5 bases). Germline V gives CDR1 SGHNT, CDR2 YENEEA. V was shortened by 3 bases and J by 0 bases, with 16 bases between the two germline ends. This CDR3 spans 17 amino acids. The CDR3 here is CASSLHPTGKSTDTQYF. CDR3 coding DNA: TGTGCCAGCAGCTTGCATCCAACAGGAAAAAGCACAGATACGCAGTATTTT. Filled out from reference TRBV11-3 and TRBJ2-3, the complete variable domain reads EAGVVQSPRYKIIEKKQPVAFWCNPISGHNTLYWYLQNLGQGPELLIRYENEEAVDDSQLPKDRFSAERLKGVDSTLKIQPAELGDSAVYLCASSLHPTGKSTDTQYFGPGTRLTVL.

CDR3 in amino acids: CASSQLGQGTYEQYF. DNA for the CDR3: TGTGCCAGCAGCCAGCTGGGACAGGGGACCTACGAGCAGTACTTC. J is TRBJ2-7 and V is TRBV14; TRBD1 matches 10 bases. CDR1 and CDR2 from the germline V gene are SGHDN and FVKESK. V was clipped by 3 bases and J by 2 bases; unmatched bases: 4. This CDR3 comprises 15 residues.

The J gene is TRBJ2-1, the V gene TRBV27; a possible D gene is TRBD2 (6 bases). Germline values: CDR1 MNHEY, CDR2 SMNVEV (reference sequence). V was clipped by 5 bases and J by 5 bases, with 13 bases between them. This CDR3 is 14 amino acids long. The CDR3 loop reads CASSPGLIHNEQFF. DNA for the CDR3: TGTGCCAGCAGTCCGGGACTCATTCACAATGAGCAGTTCTTC.

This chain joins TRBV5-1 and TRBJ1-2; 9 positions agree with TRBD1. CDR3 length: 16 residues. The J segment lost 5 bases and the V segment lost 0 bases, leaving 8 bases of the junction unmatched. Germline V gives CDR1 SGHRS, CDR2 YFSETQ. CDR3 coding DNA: TGCGCCAGCAGCTTGGAAATATGGGACAGGGCATATGGCTACACCTTC. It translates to CASSLEIWDRAYGYTF.

CDR3 coding DNA: TGTGCCAGCAGCCCCGGGAGACTAGCGGGAGATTCCGCCAAAAACATTCAGTACTTC. It specifies CASSPGRLAGDSAKNIQYF. The chain is built from TRBV11-3 and TRBJ2-4; 12 positions agree with TRBD2. Germline CDR1 and CDR2: SGHNT and YENEEA. The CDR3 covers 19 residues. V gave up 5 bases and J gave up 1 base; unmatched junction bases: 12.

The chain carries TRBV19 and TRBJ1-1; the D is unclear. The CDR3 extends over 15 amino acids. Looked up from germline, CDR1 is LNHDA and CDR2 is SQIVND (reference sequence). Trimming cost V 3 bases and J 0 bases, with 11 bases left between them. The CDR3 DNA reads TGTGCCAGTAGTATCACCAGTTTAATGAACACTGAAGCTTTCTTT. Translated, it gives CASSITSLMNTEAFF.

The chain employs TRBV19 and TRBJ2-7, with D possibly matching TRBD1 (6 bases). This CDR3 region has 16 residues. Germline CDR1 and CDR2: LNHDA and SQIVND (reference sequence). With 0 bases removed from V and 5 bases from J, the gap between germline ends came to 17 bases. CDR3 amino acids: CASSIDLGTGHDEQYF. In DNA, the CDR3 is TGTGCCAGTAGTATAGATCTAGGGACGGGACACGACGAGCAGTACTTC.

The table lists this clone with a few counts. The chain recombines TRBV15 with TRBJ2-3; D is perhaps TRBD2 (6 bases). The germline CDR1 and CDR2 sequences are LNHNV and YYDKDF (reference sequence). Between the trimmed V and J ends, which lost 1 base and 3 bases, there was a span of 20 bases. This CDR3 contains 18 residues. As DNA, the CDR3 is TGTGCCACCAGCAGAGTGTCCTCCTCTTCGGGAGCAACAGATACGCAGTATTTT. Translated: CATSRVSSSSGATDTQYF.

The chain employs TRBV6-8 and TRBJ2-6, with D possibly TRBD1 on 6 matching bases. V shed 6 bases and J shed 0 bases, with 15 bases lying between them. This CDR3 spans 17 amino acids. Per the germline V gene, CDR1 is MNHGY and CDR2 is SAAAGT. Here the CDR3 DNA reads TGTGCCAGCAGCTCGGACAGAAAGATCTCTGGGGCCAACGTCCTGACTTTC. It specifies CASSSDRKISGANVLTF.

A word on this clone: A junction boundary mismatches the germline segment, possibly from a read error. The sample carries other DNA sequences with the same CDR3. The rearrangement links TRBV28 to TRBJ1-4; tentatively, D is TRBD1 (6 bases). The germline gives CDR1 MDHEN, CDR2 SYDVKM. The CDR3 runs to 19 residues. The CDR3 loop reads CASSSPTGFAPATNEKLFF. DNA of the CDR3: TGTGCCAGCAGTTCCCCGACAGGATTTGCCCCTGCAACTAACGAAAAACTGTTTTTT.

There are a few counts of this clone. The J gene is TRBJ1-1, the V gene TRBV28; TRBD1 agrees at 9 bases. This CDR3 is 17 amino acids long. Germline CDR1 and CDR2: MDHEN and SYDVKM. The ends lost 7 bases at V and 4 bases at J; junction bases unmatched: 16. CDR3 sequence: CASTFGGTGKMGTEAFF. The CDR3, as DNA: TGTGCCAGCACCTTTGGAGGGACAGGGAAGATGGGCACTGAAGCTTTCTTT.

CDR3 DNA: TGTGCCAGCTCACACTACAGGGGGCTGGAGACCCAGTACTTC. Its translation: CASSHYRGLETQYF. J is TRBJ2-5 and V is TRBV18, with 9 bases aligning to TRBD1. Germline CDR1 is KGHSH and CDR2 is LQKENI. The V and J ends lost 4 bases and 5 bases, in that order; junction bases with no gene match: 5. This CDR3 contains 14 residues.

The DNA of the CDR3 is TGTGCCAGCAGCTTGGCGGGAGGGAGCTCCTACGAGCAGTACTTC. It encodes CASSLAGGSSYEQYF. This rearrangement joins TRBV9 to TRBJ2-7, with 9 bases that match TRBD2. CDR1 and CDR2 from the germline V gene are SGDLS and YYNGEE. This CDR3 is 15 amino acids long. Trimming cost V 4 bases and J 0 bases; bases outside gene matches: 5.

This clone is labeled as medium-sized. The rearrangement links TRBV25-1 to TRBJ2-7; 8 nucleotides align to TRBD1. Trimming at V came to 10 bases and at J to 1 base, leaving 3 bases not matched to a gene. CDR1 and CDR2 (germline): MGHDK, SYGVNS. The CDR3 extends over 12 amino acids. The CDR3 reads CATGQGSYEQYF. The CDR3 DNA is TGTGCCACCGGACAGGGTTCCTACGAGCAGTACTTC.

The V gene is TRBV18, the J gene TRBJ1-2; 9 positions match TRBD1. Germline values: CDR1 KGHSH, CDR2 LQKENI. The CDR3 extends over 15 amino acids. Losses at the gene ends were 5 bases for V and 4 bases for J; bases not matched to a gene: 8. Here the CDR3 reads CASSSLDRGVYGYTF. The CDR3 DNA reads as TGTGCCAGCTCATCCCTCGACAGGGGGGTCTATGGCTACACCTTC.

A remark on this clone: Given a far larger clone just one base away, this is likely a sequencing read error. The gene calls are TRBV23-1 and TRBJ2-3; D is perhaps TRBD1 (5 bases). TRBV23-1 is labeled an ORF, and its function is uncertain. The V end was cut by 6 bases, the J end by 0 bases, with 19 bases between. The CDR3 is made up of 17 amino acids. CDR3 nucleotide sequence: TGCGCCAGCAGCTTGCATCCAACAGGAAAAAGCACAGATACGCAGTATTTT. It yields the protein CASSLHPTGKSTDTQYF.

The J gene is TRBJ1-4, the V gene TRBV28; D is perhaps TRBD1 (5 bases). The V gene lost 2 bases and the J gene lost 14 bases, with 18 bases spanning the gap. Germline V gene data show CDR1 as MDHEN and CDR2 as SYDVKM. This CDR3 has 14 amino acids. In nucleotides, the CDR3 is TGTGCCAGCAGTTTACGAAGCGGGGGACGTCCCCTGTTTTTT. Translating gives CASSLRSGGRPLFF.

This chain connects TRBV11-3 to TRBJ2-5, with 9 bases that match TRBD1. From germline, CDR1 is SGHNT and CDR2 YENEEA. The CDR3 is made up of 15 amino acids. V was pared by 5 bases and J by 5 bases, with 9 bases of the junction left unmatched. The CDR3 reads CASSPMDRGTETQYF. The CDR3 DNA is TGTGCCAGCAGCCCGATGGACAGGGGAACTGAGACCCAGTACTTC.

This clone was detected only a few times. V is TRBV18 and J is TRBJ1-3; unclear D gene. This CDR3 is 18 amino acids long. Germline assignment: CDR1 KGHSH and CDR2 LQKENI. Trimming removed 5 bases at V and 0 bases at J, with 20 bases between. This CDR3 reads CASSFTAPRGSSGNTIYF. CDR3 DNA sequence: TGTGCCAGCTCATTCACAGCTCCACGCGGGAGCTCTGGAAACACCATATATTTT. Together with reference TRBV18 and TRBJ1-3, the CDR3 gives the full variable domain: NAGVMQNPRHLVRRRGQEARLRCSPMKGHSHVYWYRQLPEEGLKFMVYLQKENIIDESGMPKERFSAEFPKEGPSILRIQQVVRGDSAAYFCASSFTAPRGSSGNTIYFGEGSWLTVV.

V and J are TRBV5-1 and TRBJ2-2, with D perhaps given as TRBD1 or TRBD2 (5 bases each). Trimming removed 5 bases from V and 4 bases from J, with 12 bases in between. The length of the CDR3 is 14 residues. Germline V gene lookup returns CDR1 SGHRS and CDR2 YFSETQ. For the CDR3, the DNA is TGCGCCAGCAGTCTGAGAGGGACCACCGGGGAGCTGTTTTTT. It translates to CASSLRGTTGELFF.